This is a list of T cell receptor beta chains from one sample in a study of graft-versus-host responses after intestinal transplantation. Profiling relied on immunoSEQ multiplex PCR, and the TCRdb table lists in-frame clones only, not all of them. The sample has roughly 29,000 clones, 90% to 95% seen once; the top ten hold 0.6% to 0.75%. Material: PBMCs, obtained around 70 days after intestinal transplant. Receptors were obtained from a human patient who received an intestinal transplant, so some T cells may come from the graft donor. The CDR3 runs from the conserved cysteine through the conserved F or W. The order of the fields is V gene, J gene, clone size, D gene, CDR3 protein, CDR3 DNA. The D gene is left open where the match is weak. Some rows have no size entry. The others give once, few or many, or a class for an expanded clone.

TRBV27	TRBJ2-4	NA	NA	CASSPWGGALENIQYF	TGTGCCAGCAGTCCGTGGGGAGGAGCTCTTGAAAACATTCAGTACTTC
TRBV6-5	TRBJ2-7	NA	TRBD2	CASSYRTSHISYEQYF	TGTGCCAGCAGTTACAGGACTAGTCATATCTCCTACGAGCAGTACTTC
TRBV7-2	TRBJ1-2	NA	NA	CASSPVTDDNYGYTF	TGTGCCAGCAGCCCCGTCACAGATGATAACTATGGCTACACCTTC
TRBV6-5	TRBJ1-3	NA	NA	CASSVDRSSGNTIYF	TGTGCCAGCAGCGTAGACAGGAGCTCTGGAAACACCATATATTTT
TRBV5-1	TRBJ1-2	once	NA	CASSLARWRGLGGYTF	TGCGCCAGCAGCTTGGCCCGCTGGAGGGGTTTGGGTGGCTACACCTTC
TRBV6-6	TRBJ2-2	few	NA	CASTRWVAELTGELFF	TGTGCCAGCACCCGATGGGTAGCGGAGCTCACCGGGGAGCTGTTTTTT
TRBV7-2	TRBJ2-7	NA	NA	CASSLGDGYEQYF	TGTGCCAGCAGCTTAGGGGACGGCTACGAGCAGTACTTC
TRBV5-1	TRBJ2-2	NA	NA	CASRTRGELFF	TGCGCCAGCAGGACGAGAGGGGAGCTGTTTTTT
TRBV6-6	TRBJ1-3	once	NA	CASSYLGRFLGNTIYF	TGTGCCAGCAGTTACCTAGGGCGCTTTCTTGGAAACACCATATATTTT
TRBV7-8	TRBJ2-7	NA	NA	CASSFYGRYEQYF	TGTGCCAGCAGCTTTTACGGGCGCTACGAGCAGTACTTC
TRBV6-1	TRBJ1-2	NA	NA	CASRGGSYGYTF	TGTGCCAGCAGGGGAGGTAGTTATGGCTACACCTTC
TRBV9	TRBJ1-2	NA	NA	CASSVGAGTIYGYTF	TGTGCCAGCAGCGTAGGGGCAGGGACCATCTATGGCTACACCTTC
TRBV27	TRBJ1-2	NA	NA	CASSPQTNRGYTF	TGTGCCAGCAGTCCCCAGACAAATCGGGGCTACACCTTC
TRBV18	TRBJ1-2	NA	NA	CASSRYHRNRYGYTF	TGTGCCAGCTCACGATATCACAGGAATCGCTATGGCTACACCTTC
TRBV4-3	TRBJ2-1	once	TRBD2	CASSQDRRGSYNEQFF	TGCGCCAGCAGCCAAGATAGGCGGGGGAGTTACAATGAGCAGTTCTTC
TRBV13	TRBJ2-7	NA	TRBD2	CASSIGLAGGPDEQYF	TGTGCCAGCAGCATCGGACTAGCGGGGGGCCCCGACGAGCAGTACTTC
TRBV4-1	TRBJ1-2	NA	NA	CASSQDSVRDYGYTF	TGCGCCAGCAGCCAAGATAGTGTCAGAGATTATGGCTACACCTTC
TRBV5-5	TRBJ1-4	few	TRBD1	CASSLTGANEKLFF	TGTGCCAGCAGCTTGACAGGGGCTAATGAAAAACTGTTTTTT